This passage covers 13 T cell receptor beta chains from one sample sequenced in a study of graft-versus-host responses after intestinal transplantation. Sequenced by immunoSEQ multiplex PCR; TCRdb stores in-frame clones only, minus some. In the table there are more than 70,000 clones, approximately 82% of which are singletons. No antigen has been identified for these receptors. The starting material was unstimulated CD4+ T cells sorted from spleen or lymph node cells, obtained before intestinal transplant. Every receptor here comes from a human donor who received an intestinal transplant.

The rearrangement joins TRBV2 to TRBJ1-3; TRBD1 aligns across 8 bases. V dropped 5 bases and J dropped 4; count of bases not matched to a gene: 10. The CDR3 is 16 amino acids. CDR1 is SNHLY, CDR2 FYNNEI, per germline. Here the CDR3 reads CASSSEQGAWGNTIYF. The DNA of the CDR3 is TGTGCCAGCAGTTCCGAGCAGGGGGCATGGGGAAACACCATATATTTT.

CDR3 nucleotide sequence: TGTGCCATCAGGGGGACAGGGGGCGCTTCCATTCCGTACTTC. Protein product: CAIRGTGGASIPYF. The chain is built from TRBV10-3 and TRBJ2-7, with 12 bases fitting TRBD1. The CDR3 is 14 amino acids. V was clipped by 6 bases and J by 12 bases; unmatched bases: 12. The germline V gene encodes CDR1 ENHRY and CDR2 SYGVKD.

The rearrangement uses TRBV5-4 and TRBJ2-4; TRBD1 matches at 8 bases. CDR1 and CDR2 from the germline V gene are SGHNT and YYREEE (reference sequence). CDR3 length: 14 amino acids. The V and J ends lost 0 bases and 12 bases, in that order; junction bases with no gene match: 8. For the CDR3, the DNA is TGTGCCAGCAGCTTGGCAGGGGGCGGGCCTCATCAGTACTTC. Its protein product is CASSLAGGGPHQYF.

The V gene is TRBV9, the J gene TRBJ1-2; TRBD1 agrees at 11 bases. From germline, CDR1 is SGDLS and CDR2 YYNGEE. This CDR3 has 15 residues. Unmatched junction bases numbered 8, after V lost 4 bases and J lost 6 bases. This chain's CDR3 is CASSFYRDRGNGYTF. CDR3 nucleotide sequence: TGTGCCAGCAGCTTTTACCGGGACAGGGGGAATGGCTACACCTTC.

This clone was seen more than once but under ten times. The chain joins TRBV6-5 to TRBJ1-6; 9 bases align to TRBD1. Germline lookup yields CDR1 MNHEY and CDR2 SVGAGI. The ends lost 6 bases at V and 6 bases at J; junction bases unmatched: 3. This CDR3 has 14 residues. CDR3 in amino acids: CASRGQGLNSPLHF. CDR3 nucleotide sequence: TGTGCCAGCAGGGGACAGGGCCTTAATTCACCCCTCCACTTT.

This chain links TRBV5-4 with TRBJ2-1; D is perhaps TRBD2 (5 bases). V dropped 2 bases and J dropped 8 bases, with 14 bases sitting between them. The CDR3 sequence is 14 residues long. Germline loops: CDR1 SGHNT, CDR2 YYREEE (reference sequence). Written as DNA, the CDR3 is TGTGCCAGCAGCTTCGGAGGCCGGGGAGATGAGCAGTTCTTC. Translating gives CASSFGGRGDEQFF. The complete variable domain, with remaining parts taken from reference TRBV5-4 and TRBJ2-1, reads ETGVTQSPTHLIKTRGQQVTLRCSSQSGHNTVSWYQQALGQGPQFIFQYYREEENGRGNFPPRFSGLQFPNYSSELNVNALELDDSALYLCASSFGGRGDEQFFGPGTRLTVL.

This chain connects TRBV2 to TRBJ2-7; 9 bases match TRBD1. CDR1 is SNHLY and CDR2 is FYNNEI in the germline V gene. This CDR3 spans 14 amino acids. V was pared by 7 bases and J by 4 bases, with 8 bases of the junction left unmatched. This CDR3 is CASTGTGRDYEQYF. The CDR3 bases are TGTGCCAGCACCGGGACAGGGAGGGATTACGAGCAGTACTTC.

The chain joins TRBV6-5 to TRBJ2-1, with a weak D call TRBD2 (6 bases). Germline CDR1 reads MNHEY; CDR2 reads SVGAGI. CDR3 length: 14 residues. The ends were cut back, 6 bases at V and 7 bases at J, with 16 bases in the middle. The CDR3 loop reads CASRGLTSKNEQFF. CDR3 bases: TGTGCCAGCAGGGGACTGACTAGTAAGAATGAGCAGTTCTTC.

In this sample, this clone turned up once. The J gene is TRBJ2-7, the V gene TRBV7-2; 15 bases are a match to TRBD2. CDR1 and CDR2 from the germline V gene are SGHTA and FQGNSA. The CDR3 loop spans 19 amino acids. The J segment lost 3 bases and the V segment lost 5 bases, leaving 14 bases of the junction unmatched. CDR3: CASSLTRTSGRASIYEQYF. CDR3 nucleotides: TGTGCCAGCAGCCTCACTCGGACTAGCGGGAGGGCCTCGATCTACGAGCAGTACTTC.

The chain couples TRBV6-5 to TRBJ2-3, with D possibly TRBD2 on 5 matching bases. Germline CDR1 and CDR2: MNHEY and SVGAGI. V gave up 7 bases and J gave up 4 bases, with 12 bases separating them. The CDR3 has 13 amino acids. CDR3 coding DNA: TGTGCCAGCAAACTAGATCAGGCAGATACGCAGTATTTT. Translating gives CASKLDQADTQYF.

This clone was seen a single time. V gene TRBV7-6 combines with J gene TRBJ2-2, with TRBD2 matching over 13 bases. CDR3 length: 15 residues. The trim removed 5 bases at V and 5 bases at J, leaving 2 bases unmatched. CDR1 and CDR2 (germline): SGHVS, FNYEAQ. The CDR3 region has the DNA TGTGCCAGCAGCCGGACTAGCGGGAGTACCGGGGAGCTGTTTTTT. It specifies CASSRTSGSTGELFF. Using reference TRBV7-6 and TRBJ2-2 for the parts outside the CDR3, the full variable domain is GAGVSQSPRYKVTKRGQDVALRCDPISGHVSLYWYRQALGQGPEFLTYFNYEAQQDKSGLPNDRFSAERPEGSISTLTIQRTEQRDSAMYRCASSRTSGSTGELFFGEGSRLTVL.

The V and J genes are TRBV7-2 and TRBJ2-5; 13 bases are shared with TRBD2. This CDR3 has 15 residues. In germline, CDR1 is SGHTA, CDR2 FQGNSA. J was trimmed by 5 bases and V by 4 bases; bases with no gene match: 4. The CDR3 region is CASSSGLAGVETQYF. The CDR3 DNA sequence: TGTGCCAGCAGCTCCGGACTAGCGGGAGTCGAGACCCAGTACTTC.

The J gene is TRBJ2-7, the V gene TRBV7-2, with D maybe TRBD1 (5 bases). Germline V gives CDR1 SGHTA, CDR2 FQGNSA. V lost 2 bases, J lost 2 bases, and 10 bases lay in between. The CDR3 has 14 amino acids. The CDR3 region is CASSLQGTTYEQYF. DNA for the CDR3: TGTGCCAGCAGCTTACAGGGTACGACCTACGAGCAGTACTTC.